A single sample gave rise to the 29 T cell receptor beta chains below, sequenced in a study of CD8+ T cells in alopecia areata. It was cDNA, reverse transcribed from extracted RNA, that served as the sequencing template. Sequencing was performed with immunoSEQ multiplex PCR; in TCRdb, only in-frame clones are kept and a portion is missing. This table holds 200,000 or so clones, roughly three fifths found once. The sequenced sample consisted of CD8+ T cells sorted from blood. These receptors all stem from a human donor in good health.

This sequence joins TRBV9 and TRBJ1-5, with a weak D call TRBD1 (5 bases). CDR3 length: 15 residues. V shed 0 bases and J shed 0 bases, with 7 bases lying between them. Per the germline V gene, CDR1 is SGDLS and CDR2 is YYNGEE. This chain's CDR3 is CASSVGQFSNQPQHF. The CDR3 nucleotides read TGTGCCAGCAGCGTAGGACAGTTTAGCAATCAGCCCCAGCATTTT.

J is TRBJ1-2 and V is TRBV11-2; D is unresolved. The CDR3 loop spans 15 amino acids. Germline lookup yields CDR1 SGHAT and CDR2 FQNNGV. Deletions cut 0 bases from V and 4 bases from J, with 12 bases between. CDR3 bases: TGTGCCAGCAGCTTAGATTCGACGAAGGGCTATGGCTACACCTTC. Translating gives CASSLDSTKGYGYTF.

The chain employs TRBV19 and TRBJ1-5, with a tentative D call TRBD1 (5 bases). Trimming removed 5 bases at V and 2 bases at J, with 13 bases between. The CDR3 sequence is 15 residues long. The germline CDR1 and CDR2 sequences are LNHDA and SQIVND (reference sequence). Here the CDR3 DNA reads TGTGCCAGTAGTCCCCGGTCGGGGGGCAATCAGCCCCAGCATTTT. It is translated as CASSPRSGGNQPQHF.

In DNA, the CDR3 is TGTGCCAGCAGCCTTGGGGGAACAGAGACCCAGTACTTC. Its protein is CASSLGGTETQYF. The genes are TRBV27 and TRBJ2-5, with D perhaps being TRBD1 or TRBD2 (5 bases each). The ends were cut back, 6 bases at V and 4 bases at J, with 12 bases in the middle. The CDR3 is 13 residues long. Germline CDR1 is MNHEY and CDR2 is SMNVEV (reference sequence).

This clone was counted only a few times. The genes are TRBV15 and TRBJ1-5; D remains unclear. The V end lost 5 bases, the J end lost 4 bases, and 9 bases lay between the germline ends. Per the germline V gene, CDR1 is LNHNV and CDR2 is YYDKDF (reference sequence). CDR3 size: 13 residues. The CDR3 DNA is TGTGCCACCAGCGGCAGATTAAATCAGCCCCAGCATTTT. Translated, it gives CATSGRLNQPQHF.

This clone was recorded a few times. V usage is TRBV7-9 and J usage is TRBJ2-3, with 7 bases matching TRBD2. Germline lookup yields CDR1 SEHNR and CDR2 FQNEAQ (reference sequence). The CDR3 covers 16 residues. V shed 5 bases, J shed 1 base, and the junction held 9 bases outside the gene matches. CDR3 residues: CASSPGERGGTDTQYF. In DNA, the CDR3 is TGTGCCAGCAGCCCCGGGGAGCGGGGAGGCACAGATACGCAGTATTTT. The full variable domain, completed using reference TRBV7-9 and TRBJ2-3, is DTGVSQNPRHKITKRGQNVTFRCDPISEHNRLYWYRQTLGQGPEFLTYFQNEAQLEKSRLLSDRFSAERPKGSFSTLEIQRTEQGDSAMYLCASSPGERGGTDTQYFGPGTRLTVL.

The chain recombines TRBV10-2 with TRBJ2-5, with 7 bases that match TRBD2. The CDR3 consists of 15 residues. Germline CDR1 and CDR2: WSHSY and SAAADI. V shed 6 bases and J 5 bases; nucleotides not matched to a gene: 12. CDR3 bases: TGCGCCAGCAGACCAGCCATGGGACTACGGGAGACCCAGTACTTC. Translating it yields CASRPAMGLRETQYF.

The chain has TRBV5-8 and TRBJ1-5, with 9 positions matching TRBD1. CDR3 length: 15 amino acids. V lost 7 bases, J lost 5 bases, and 10 bases stayed unmatched. Germline CDR1 SGHTS, CDR2 YDEGEE. The CDR3 loop reads CASAPRGQGHQPQHF. For the CDR3, the DNA is TGTGCCAGCGCTCCCCGGGGACAGGGCCATCAGCCCCAGCATTTT.

This clone appeared once. The V gene is TRBV7-9, the J gene TRBJ2-5; weak D call: TRBD2 (7 bases). The CDR3 contains 14 residues. V was cut by 8 bases and J by 5 bases, with 18 bases left in between. From germline, CDR1 is SEHNR and CDR2 FQNEAQ (reference sequence). The CDR3: CASSEAGAWETQYF. As DNA, the CDR3 is TGTGCCAGCTCCGAGGCGGGGGCCTGGGAGACCCAGTACTTC.

The chain joins TRBV19 to TRBJ2-1; no clear D. V was shortened by 3 bases and J by 5 bases, with 5 bases between the two germline ends. The CDR3 contains 12 residues. Germline CDR1 LNHDA, CDR2 SQIVND (reference sequence). The CDR3 here is CASSIGDNEQFF. CDR3 DNA: TGTGCCAGTAGTATCGGAGACAATGAGCAGTTCTTC.

The chain uses TRBV11-2 and TRBJ2-1, with 13 bases fitting TRBD2. This CDR3 has 16 amino acids. Trimming cost V 0 bases and J 8 bases; bases outside gene matches: 4. The germline V gene has CDR1 SGHAT and CDR2 FQNNGV. As DNA, the CDR3 is TGTGCCAGCAGCTTAGATCCTACTAGCGGGAGGGATGAGCAGTTCTTC. The encoded protein is CASSLDPTSGRDEQFF.

This clone was detected only a few times. The chain has TRBV7-9 and TRBJ2-1; tentative D call: TRBD1 (6 bases). This CDR3 is 12 amino acids long. The ends were cut back, 5 bases at V and 6 bases at J, with 8 bases in the middle. Germline V gives CDR1 SEHNR, CDR2 FQNEAQ (reference sequence). The CDR3 coding sequence is TGTGCCAGCAGCCTACAGGGCAATGAGCAGTTCTTC. The encoded protein is CASSLQGNEQFF. Complete variable domain (other parts from reference TRBV7-9 and TRBJ2-1): DTGVSQNPRHKITKRGQNVTFRCDPISEHNRLYWYRQTLGQGPEFLTYFQNEAQLEKSRLLSDRFSAERPKGSFSTLEIQRTEQGDSAMYLCASSLQGNEQFFGPGTRLTVL.

The chain is built from TRBV30 and TRBJ2-7; D is unresolved. The CDR3 runs 12 residues. With 8 bases removed from V and 2 bases from J, the gap between germline ends came to 13 bases. CDR1 and CDR2 from the germline V gene are GTSNPN and SVGIG (reference sequence). CDR3 amino acids: CAGMDRAYEQYF. The CDR3 region has the DNA TGTGCCGGAATGGACCGAGCCTACGAGCAGTACTTC.

The rearrangement joins TRBV27 to TRBJ1-6; 7 nucleotides agree with TRBD1. The V and J ends lost 7 bases and 7 bases, in that order; junction bases with no gene match: 7. The length of the CDR3 is 14 residues. The germline V gene encodes CDR1 MNHEY and CDR2 SMNVEV (reference sequence). The CDR3 DNA is TGTGCCAGCACATCGGGACAGCAGAATTCACCCCTCCACTTT. Translating it yields CASTSGQQNSPLHF.

Regarding this clone: At one end, the junction sequence differs from germline, possibly due to a read error. V is TRBV4-1 and J is TRBJ2-6, with D possibly matching TRBD1 (5 bases). This CDR3 contains 16 residues. CDR1 is MGHRA, CDR2 YSYEKL, per germline. This chain's CDR3 is CASSQETTSGANALTF. CDR3 nucleotides: TGTGCCAGCAGCCAAGAGACAACCTCTGGGGCCAACGCCCTGACTTTC.

The chain joins TRBV29-1 to TRBJ2-1; D is perhaps TRBD1 (5 bases). The germline gives CDR1 SQVTM, CDR2 ANQGSEA. V shed 2 bases and J shed 7 bases, with 6 bases lying between them. The CDR3 covers 11 residues. For the CDR3, the DNA is TGCAGCGTTGAATCAGGGAATGAGCAGTTCTTC. Protein sequence: CSVESGNEQFF.

The chain joins TRBV6-5 to TRBJ1-2; tentative D call: TRBD1 (5 bases). Trimming removed 5 bases at V and 7 bases at J, with 20 bases between. This CDR3 has 15 amino acids. Germline V lookup: CDR1 MNHEY, CDR2 SVGAGI. The DNA for the CDR3 is TGTGCCAGCAGTAAAAAGGGGAGCACTTTGGGTGGCTACACCTTC. Its translation is CASSKKGSTLGGYTF.

The rearrangement links TRBV5-1 to TRBJ1-2; D uncertain. This CDR3 has 14 amino acids. Trimming pared 0 bases from V and 8 bases from J, leaving 14 bases between. The V gene's germline CDR1 is SGHRS and CDR2 YFSETQ. The CDR3 sequence is CASSLAAPEGGYTF. The CDR3 DNA reads as TGCGCCAGCAGCTTGGCCGCCCCGGAAGGAGGCTACACCTTC.

The chain has TRBV7-9 and TRBJ2-3; 8 bases fit TRBD1. Germline V gene data show CDR1 as SEHNR and CDR2 as FQNEAQ (reference sequence). V lost 8 bases and J lost 2; bases outside the gene matches: 3. This CDR3 contains 13 residues. The CDR3 nucleotides read TGTGCCAGCTGGGGACAGGACACAGATACGCAGTATTTT. Translating it yields CASWGQDTDTQYF.

The V call is TRBV7-2, the J call TRBJ2-5; D is possibly TRBD1 or TRBD2 (6 bases each). From germline, CDR1 is SGHTA and CDR2 FQGNSA. V was cut by 1 base and J by 0 bases, with 9 bases left in between. The CDR3 is 15 amino acids. The CDR3 DNA reads as TGTGCCAGCAGCTTAGGAGGGGGGTACCAAGAGACCCAGTACTTC. The encoded protein is CASSLGGGYQETQYF.

In nucleotides, the CDR3 is TGTGCCAGCAGCCCGGGGCGGGGGCTGAACACTGAAGCTTTCTTT. Residues: CASSPGRGLNTEAFF. The chain links TRBV6-5 to TRBJ1-1; possible D gene TRBD1, 6 bases. Germline V gene sequence: CDR1 MNHEY, CDR2 SVGAGI. CDR3 length: 15 residues. V lost 6 bases and J lost 0, with 14 bases in between.

The chain joins TRBV5-6 to TRBJ2-7; 9 bases are a match to TRBD2. The length of the CDR3 is 14 residues. Germline loops: CDR1 SGHDT, CDR2 YYEEEE. After removal of 0 bases from V and 7 bases from J, the junction contained 5 bases not matched to a gene. In DNA form, the CDR3 reads TGTGCCAGCAGCTTGGAGGGACTAGCCCGTGAGCAGTACTTC. Translating gives CASSLEGLAREQYF.

This rearrangement joins TRBV2 to TRBJ2-1; no firm D call. Germline loops: CDR1 SNHLY, CDR2 FYNNEI. The CDR3 totals 14 residues. The V end was cut by 2 bases, the J end by 5 bases, with 10 bases between. This CDR3 is CASSEPDLNNEQFF. In nucleotides, the CDR3 is TGTGCCAGCAGTGAACCTGACTTAAACAATGAGCAGTTCTTC. Full variable domain (outside the CDR3, taken from reference TRBV2 and TRBJ2-1): EPEVTQTPSHQVTQMGQEVILRCVPISNHLYFYWYRQILGQKVEFLVSFYNNEISEKSEIFDDQFSVERPDGSNFTLKIRSTKLEDSAMYFCASSEPDLNNEQFFGPGTRLTVL.

This clone appeared a single time. The CDR3: CASSLSDRADYGYTF. The CDR3 DNA is TGTGCCAGCAGTTTATCGGACAGGGCGGACTATGGCTACACCTTC. The chain combines TRBV27 with TRBJ1-2, with TRBD1 identical over 8 bases. Losses at the gene ends were 0 bases for V and 3 bases for J; bases not matched to a gene: 3. The CDR3 length is 15 residues. Per the germline V gene, CDR1 is MNHEY and CDR2 is SMNVEV (reference sequence).

This chain connects TRBV5-4 to TRBJ2-2; 7 positions agree with TRBD2. CDR1 SGHNT and CDR2 YYREEE come from the germline V gene (reference sequence). Unmatched junction bases numbered 1, after V lost 3 bases and J lost 2 bases. This CDR3 is 14 amino acids long. The CDR3 bases are TGTGCCAGCAGCTGGGGGGGTAACACCGGGGAGCTGTTTTTT. It codes for CASSWGGNTGELFF.

This rearrangement joins TRBV7-2 to TRBJ2-5, with TRBD1 as a possible D gene (5 bases). The CDR3 extends over 15 amino acids. In germline, CDR1 is SGHTA, CDR2 FQGNSA. The germline V and J ends were trimmed by 3 bases and 5 bases, with 16 bases remaining between them. CDR3 DNA: TGTGCCAGCAGCTTGGGGCAGGGAATAGTGGAGACCCAGTACTTC. As protein: CASSLGQGIVETQYF.

This clone was recorded a few times. The chain recombines TRBV19 with TRBJ2-5; a weak D match, TRBD1 (6 bases). The germline V and J ends were trimmed by 6 bases and 1 base, with 12 bases remaining between them. Germline V lookup: CDR1 LNHDA, CDR2 SQIVND (reference sequence). This CDR3 comprises 14 residues. CDR3: CASSPEDSQETQYF. For the CDR3, the DNA is TGTGCCAGTAGCCCGGAGGACAGCCAAGAGACCCAGTACTTC.

This chain connects TRBV5-1 to TRBJ1-2, with TRBD1 matching 7 bases. The CDR3 sequence is 15 residues long. V was clipped by 2 bases and J by 3 bases; unmatched bases: 7. The germline CDR1 and CDR2 sequences are SGHRS and YFSETQ. CDR3: CASSFLGQEYYGYTF. The CDR3 DNA sequence: TGCGCCAGCAGCTTCTTAGGACAGGAGTACTATGGCTACACCTTC.

The CDR3 loop is CASSLRGTERDYEQYF. The CDR3 coding sequence is TGTGCCAGCAGCTTGCGTGGGACAGAAAGGGACTACGAGCAGTACTTC. This chain uses TRBV5-4 with TRBJ2-7; 7 nucleotides agree with TRBD1. V lost 1 base, J lost 3 bases, and 10 bases stayed unmatched. Germline V gene data show CDR1 as SGHNT and CDR2 as YYREEE (reference sequence). The CDR3 is 16 amino acids.